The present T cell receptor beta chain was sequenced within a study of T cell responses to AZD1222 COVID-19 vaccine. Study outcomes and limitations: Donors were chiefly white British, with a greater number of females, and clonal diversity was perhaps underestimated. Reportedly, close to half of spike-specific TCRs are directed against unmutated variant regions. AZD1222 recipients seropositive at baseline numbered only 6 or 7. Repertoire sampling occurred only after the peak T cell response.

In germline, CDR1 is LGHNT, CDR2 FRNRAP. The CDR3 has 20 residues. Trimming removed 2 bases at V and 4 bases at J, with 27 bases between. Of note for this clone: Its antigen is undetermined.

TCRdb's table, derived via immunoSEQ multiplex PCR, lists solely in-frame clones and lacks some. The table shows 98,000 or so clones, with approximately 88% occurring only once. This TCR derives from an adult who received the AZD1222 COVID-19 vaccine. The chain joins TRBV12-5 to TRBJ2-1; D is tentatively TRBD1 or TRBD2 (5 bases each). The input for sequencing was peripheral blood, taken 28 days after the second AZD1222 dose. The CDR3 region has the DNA TGTGCTAGTGGTTTGCCCCGGTTGGGGGTTTGGTCCAAAGCTTACAATGAGCAGTTCTTC. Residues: CASGLPRLGVWSKAYNEQFF.